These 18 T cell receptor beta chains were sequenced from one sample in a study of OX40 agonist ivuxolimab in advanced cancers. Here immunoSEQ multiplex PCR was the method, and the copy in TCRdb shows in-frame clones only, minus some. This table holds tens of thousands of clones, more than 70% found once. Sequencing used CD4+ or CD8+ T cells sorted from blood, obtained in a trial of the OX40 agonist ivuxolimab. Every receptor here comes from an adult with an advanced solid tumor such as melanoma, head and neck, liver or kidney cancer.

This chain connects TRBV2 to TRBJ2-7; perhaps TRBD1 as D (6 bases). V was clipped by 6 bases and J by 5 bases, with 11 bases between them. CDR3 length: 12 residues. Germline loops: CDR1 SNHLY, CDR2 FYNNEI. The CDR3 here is CASSGQGHEQYF. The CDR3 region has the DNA TGTGCCAGCAGCGGGCAGGGGCACGAGCAGTACTTC.

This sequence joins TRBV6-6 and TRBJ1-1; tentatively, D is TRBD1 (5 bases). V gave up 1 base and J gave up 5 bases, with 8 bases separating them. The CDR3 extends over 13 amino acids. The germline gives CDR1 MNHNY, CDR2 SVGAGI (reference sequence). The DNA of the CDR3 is TGTGCCAGCAGTTACTGGGGGAGAACTGAAGCTTTCTTT. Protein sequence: CASSYWGRTEAFF.

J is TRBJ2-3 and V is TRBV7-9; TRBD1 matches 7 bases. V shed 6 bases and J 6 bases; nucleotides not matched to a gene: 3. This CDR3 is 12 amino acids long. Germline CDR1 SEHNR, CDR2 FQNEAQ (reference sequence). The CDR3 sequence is CASSLQGDTQYF. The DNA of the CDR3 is TGTGCCAGCAGTTTACAGGGGGATACGCAGTATTTT.

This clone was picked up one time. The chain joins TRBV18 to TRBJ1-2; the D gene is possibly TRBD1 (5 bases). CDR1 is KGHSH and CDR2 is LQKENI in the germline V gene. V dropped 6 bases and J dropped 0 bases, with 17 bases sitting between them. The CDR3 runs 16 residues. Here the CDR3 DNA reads TGTGCCAGCTCTAAAGGGGCCTCCACTACTAACTATGGCTACACCTTC. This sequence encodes CASSKGASTTNYGYTF.

CDR3 amino acids: CASSQSGGTKNIQYF. CDR3 nucleotides: TGCGCCAGCAGCCAATCAGGGGGAACCAAAAACATTCAGTACTTC. The chain recombines TRBV5-1 with TRBJ2-4, with TRBD1 matching over 7 bases. V lost 4 bases, J lost 2 bases, and 6 bases stayed unmatched. Germline loops: CDR1 SGHRS, CDR2 YFSETQ. The CDR3 covers 15 residues.

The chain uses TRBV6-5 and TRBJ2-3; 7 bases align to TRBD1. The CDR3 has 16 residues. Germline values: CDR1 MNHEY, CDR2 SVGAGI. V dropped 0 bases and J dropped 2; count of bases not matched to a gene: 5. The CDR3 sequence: CASSYSPGQFTDTQYF. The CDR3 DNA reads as TGTGCCAGCAGTTACTCCCCGGGACAGTTCACAGATACGCAGTATTTT.

The CDR3 coding sequence is TGTGCCTCCGTAGGAGTTTCCACTGAAGCTTTCTTT. It translates to CASVGVSTEAFF. The chain carries TRBV19 and TRBJ1-1; D not resolved. This CDR3 region has 12 residues. CDR1 is LNHDA and CDR2 is SQIVND in the germline V gene (reference sequence). With 11 bases removed from V and 4 bases from J, the gap between germline ends came to 14 bases.

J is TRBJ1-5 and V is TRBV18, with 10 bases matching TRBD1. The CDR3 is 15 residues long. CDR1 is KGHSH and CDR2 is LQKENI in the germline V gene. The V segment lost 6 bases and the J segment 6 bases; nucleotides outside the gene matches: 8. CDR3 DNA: TGTGCCAGCTCGCGGGACAGGGGTTACGGTCAGCCCCAGCATTTT. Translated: CASSRDRGYGQPQHF. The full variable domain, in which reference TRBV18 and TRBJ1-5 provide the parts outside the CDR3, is NAGVMQNPRHLVRRRGQEARLRCSPMKGHSHVYWYRQLPEEGLKFMVYLQKENIIDESGMPKERFSAEFPKEGPSILRIQQVVRGDSAAYFCASSRDRGYGQPQHFGDGTRLSIL.

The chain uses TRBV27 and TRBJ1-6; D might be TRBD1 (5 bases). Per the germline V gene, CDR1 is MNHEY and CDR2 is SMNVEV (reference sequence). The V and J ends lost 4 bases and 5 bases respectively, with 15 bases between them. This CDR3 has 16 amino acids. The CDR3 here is CASSSLWGRNNSPLHF. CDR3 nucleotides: TGTGCCAGCAGTTCCCTTTGGGGACGAAATAATTCACCCCTCCACTTT.

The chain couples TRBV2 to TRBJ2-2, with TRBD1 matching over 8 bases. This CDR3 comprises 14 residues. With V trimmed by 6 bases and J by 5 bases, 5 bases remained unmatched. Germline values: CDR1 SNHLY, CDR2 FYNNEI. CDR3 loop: CASRGQGWTGELFF. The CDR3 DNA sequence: TGTGCCAGCAGAGGACAGGGTTGGACCGGGGAGCTGTTTTTT.

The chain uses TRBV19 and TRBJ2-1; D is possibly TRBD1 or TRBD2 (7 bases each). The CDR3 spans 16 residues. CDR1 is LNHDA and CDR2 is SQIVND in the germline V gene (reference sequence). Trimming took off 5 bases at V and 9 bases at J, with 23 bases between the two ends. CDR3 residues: CASSARGDYQFGEQFF. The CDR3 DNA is TGTGCCAGTAGTGCCAGGGGGGACTACCAGTTCGGTGAGCAGTTCTTC.

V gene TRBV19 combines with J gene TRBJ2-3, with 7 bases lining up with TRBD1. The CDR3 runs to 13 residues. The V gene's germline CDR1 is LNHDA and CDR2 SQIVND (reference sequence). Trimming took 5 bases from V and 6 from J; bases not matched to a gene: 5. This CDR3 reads CASSLPDRDTQYF. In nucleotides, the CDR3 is TGTGCCAGTAGTCTACCGGACAGGGATACGCAGTATTTT. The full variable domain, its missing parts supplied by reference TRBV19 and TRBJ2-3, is DGGITQSPKYLFRKEGQNVTLSCEQNLNHDAMYWYRQDPGQGLRLIYYSQIVNDFQKGDIAEGYSVSREKKESFPLTVTSAQKNPTAFYLCASSLPDRDTQYFGPGTRLTVL.

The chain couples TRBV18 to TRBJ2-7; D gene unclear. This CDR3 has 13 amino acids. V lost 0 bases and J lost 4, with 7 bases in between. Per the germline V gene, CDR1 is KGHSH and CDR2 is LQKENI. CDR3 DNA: TGTGCCAGCTCACCACCGATGGGTTACGAGCAGTACTTC. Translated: CASSPPMGYEQYF.

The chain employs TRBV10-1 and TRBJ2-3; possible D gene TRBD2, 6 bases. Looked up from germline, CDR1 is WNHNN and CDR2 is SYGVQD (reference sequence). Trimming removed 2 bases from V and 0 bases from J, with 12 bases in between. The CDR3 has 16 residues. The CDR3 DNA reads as TGCGCCAGCAGTGAGATTTGGGGGGAAAGCACAGATACGCAGTATTTT. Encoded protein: CASSEIWGESTDTQYF.

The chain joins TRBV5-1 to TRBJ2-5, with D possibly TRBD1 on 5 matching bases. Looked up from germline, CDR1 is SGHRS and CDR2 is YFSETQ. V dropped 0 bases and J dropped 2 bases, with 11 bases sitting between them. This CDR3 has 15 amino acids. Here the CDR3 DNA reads TGCGCCAGCAGCTTGGGTGGAGCAGGGCAAGAGACCCAGTACTTC. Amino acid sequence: CASSLGGAGQETQYF.

In DNA form, the CDR3 reads TGCGCCAGCAGCCAAGTATGGGCCGGGGAGCTGTTTTTT. Translated: CASSQVWAGELFF. The chain links TRBV4-1 to TRBJ2-2; D is unresolved. There are 13 residues in the CDR3. Germline assignment: CDR1 MGHRA and CDR2 YSYEKL. The germline V and J ends were trimmed by 1 base and 6 bases, with 6 bases remaining between them.

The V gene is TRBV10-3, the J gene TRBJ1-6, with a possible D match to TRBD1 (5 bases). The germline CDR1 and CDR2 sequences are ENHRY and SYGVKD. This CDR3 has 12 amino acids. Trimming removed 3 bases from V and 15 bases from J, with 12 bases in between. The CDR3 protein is CAISDDSIFLHF. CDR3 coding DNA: TGTGCCATCAGTGATGACAGTATATTCCTCCACTTT.

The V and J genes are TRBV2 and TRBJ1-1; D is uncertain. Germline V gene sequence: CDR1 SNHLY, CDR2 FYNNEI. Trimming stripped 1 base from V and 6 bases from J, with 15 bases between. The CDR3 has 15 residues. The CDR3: CASSEVGFSDPEAFF. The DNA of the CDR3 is TGTGCCAGCAGTGAAGTCGGATTCTCGGACCCTGAAGCTTTCTTT. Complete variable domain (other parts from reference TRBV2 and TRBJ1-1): EPEVTQTPSHQVTQMGQEVILRCVPISNHLYFYWYRQILGQKVEFLVSFYNNEISEKSEIFDDQFSVERPDGSNFTLKIRSTKLEDSAMYFCASSEVGFSDPEAFFGQGTRLTVV.